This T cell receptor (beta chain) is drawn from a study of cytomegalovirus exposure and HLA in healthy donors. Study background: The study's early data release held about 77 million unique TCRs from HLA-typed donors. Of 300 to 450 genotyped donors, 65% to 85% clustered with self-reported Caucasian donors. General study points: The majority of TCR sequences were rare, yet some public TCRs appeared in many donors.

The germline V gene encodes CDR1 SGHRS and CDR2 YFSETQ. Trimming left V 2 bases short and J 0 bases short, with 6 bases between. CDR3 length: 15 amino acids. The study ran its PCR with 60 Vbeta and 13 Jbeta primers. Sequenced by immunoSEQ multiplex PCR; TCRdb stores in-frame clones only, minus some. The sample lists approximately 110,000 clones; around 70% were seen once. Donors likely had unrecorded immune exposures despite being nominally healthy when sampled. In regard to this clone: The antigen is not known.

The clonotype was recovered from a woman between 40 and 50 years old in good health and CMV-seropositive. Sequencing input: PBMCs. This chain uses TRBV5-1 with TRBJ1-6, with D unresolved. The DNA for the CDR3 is TGCGCCAGCAGCTTTGAGAGCTCCTATAATTCACCCCTCCACTTT. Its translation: CASSFESSYNSPLHF.